This T cell receptor beta chain was observed in a study of shared clonotypes between healthy human individuals. Study outcomes and limitations: Clonotype sharing levels among donors were expected to vary with sequencing depth.

Among the donors, all were Caucasian adults who lived in Nashville, Tennessee. Loaded into unsorted PBMC replicate PCRs was 300 ng DNA, tens of thousands of T cell genomes. Repertoires were generated with immunoSEQ multiplex PCR, while TCRdb's copy carries only in-frame clones and drops some. The profile shows some 490,000 clones, approximately 84% of them singletons. V was trimmed by 4 bases and J by 0 bases, leaving 10 bases between them. This CDR3 region has 14 residues. CDR1 and CDR2 from the germline V gene are SGHRS and YFSETQ. Regarding this clone: The antigen is unknown.

The material sequenced was PBMCs. The clonotype was recovered from a woman aged 40 to 49 in good health. Some clones in this sample may be carry-over from other donors' samples. The V gene is TRBV5-1, the J gene TRBJ2-5, with D possibly TRBD2 on 6 matching bases. The CDR3 nucleotides are TGCGCCAGCAGCCCGGGGGACTACCAAGAGACCCAGTACTTC. Encoded protein: CASSPGDYQETQYF.